These 22 T cell receptor beta chains were sequenced from one sample in a study of neurological immune-mediated disorders (dated by TCRdb to between 2018 and 2021). Library prep was done by 5' RACE. The sequencer listed for this sample is Illumina HiSeq 2500. In-frame beta chains were kept once TCRdb had trimmed the public reads at Q25 with fastp and called clones with MiXCR. Rows are unified per CDR3 protein, each entry keeping the most common DNA and genes. Here the sample has tens of thousands of distinct CDR3 sequences; approximately 5% occur a single time. The ten largest clonotypes hold 9% to 10% of the sample. Input material: CD4+ T cells from blood. The receptors shown here come from a man younger than 35 in good health.

This clonotype was detected many times. The chain recombines TRBV7-2 with TRBJ1-2; D remains ambiguous. Germline values: CDR1 SGHTA, CDR2 FQGNSA. The CDR3 contains 14 residues. The V and J ends lost 1 base and 2 bases respectively, with 8 bases between them. For the CDR3, the DNA is TGTGCCAGCAGCTTAGGGGGAGACAACTATGGCTACACCTTC. Translated: CASSLGGDNYGYTF. Full variable domain (remainder filled in from reference TRBV7-2 and TRBJ1-2): GAGVSQSPSNKVTEKGKDVELRCDPISGHTALYWYRQSLGQGLEFLIYFQGNSAPDKSGLPSDRFSAERTGGSVSTLTIQRTQQEDSAVYLCASSLGGDNYGYTFGSGTRLTVV.

Many counts were recorded for this clonotype. V and J are TRBV7-9 and TRBJ2-3, with D unresolved. Trimming left V 4 bases short and J 14 bases short, with 16 bases between. The CDR3 extends over 12 amino acids. The germline CDR1 and CDR2 sequences are SEHNR and FQNEAQ (reference sequence). The CDR3 here is CASSSRKLLWYF. The CDR3 DNA reads as TGTGCCAGCAGCTCGAGAAAGCTATTATGGTATTTT.

This clonotype came up many times. This sequence joins TRBV5-6 and TRBJ2-7; tentative D call: TRBD2 (6 bases). CDR1 and CDR2 (germline): SGHDT, YYEEEE. Between the trimmed V and J ends, which lost 4 bases and 4 bases, there was a span of 9 bases. The length of the CDR3 is 12 residues. The DNA of the CDR3 is TGTGCCAGCAGCCGGGAGAAATACGAGCAGTACTTC. Translated, it gives CASSREKYEQYF.

This clonotype has a count of ten or more. This chain uses TRBV6-4 with TRBJ2-2; 13 positions agree with TRBD2. The V and J ends lost 6 bases and 3 bases, in that order; junction bases with no gene match: 7. This CDR3 comprises 17 residues. Germline assignment: CDR1 MRHNA and CDR2 SNTAGT. The CDR3 sequence is CASRRTSGGSDTGELFF. The CDR3 region has the DNA TGTGCCAGCAGACGGACTAGCGGGGGTTCTGACACCGGGGAGCTGTTTTTT.

This clonotype was observed many times. The chain recombines TRBV5-1 with TRBJ1-2; D remains unclear. Trimming removed 4 bases from V and 1 base from J, with 14 bases in between. CDR3 size: 15 residues. Germline V gives CDR1 SGHRS, CDR2 YFSETQ. The CDR3 nucleotides are TGCGCCAGCAGCCTGATGGGAGATAATAACTATGGCTACACCTTC. This gives the protein CASSLMGDNNYGYTF.

This clonotype was counted at least ten times. The genes are TRBV4-3 and TRBJ1-2; TRBD1 is a possible D gene (5 bases). V was shortened by 0 bases and J by 0 bases, with 17 bases between the two germline ends. The CDR3 is 18 residues long. From germline, CDR1 is LGHNA and CDR2 YSLEER. CDR3 nucleotides: TGCGCCAGCAGCCAAGATAGGGGCCGAGGGACTCCTAACTATGGCTACACCTTC. It is translated as CASSQDRGRGTPNYGYTF.

The sample holds many counts of this clonotype. This chain joins TRBV20-1 and TRBJ2-1; TRBD2 matches at 10 bases. Germline V lookup: CDR1 DFQATT, CDR2 SNEGSKA (reference sequence). This CDR3 is 15 amino acids long. Unmatched junction bases numbered 8, after V lost 2 bases and J lost 7 bases. CDR3 sequence reads: CSARRHSGGENEQFF. CDR3 DNA sequence: TGCAGTGCTAGACGACACAGCGGGGGGGAAAATGAGCAGTTCTTC.

In its sample, this clonotype was seen many times. V gene TRBV5-1 combines with J gene TRBJ2-3; 8 bases line up with TRBD1. The ends lost 3 bases at V and 2 bases at J; junction bases unmatched: 5. This CDR3 spans 15 amino acids. The germline V gene has CDR1 SGHRS and CDR2 YFSETQ. CDR3 bases: TGCGCCAGCAGCTCGGACAGGGCTGACACAGATACGCAGTATTTT. Translating it yields CASSSDRADTDTQYF.

This clonotype was detected ten times or more. The CDR3 DNA reads TGTGCCAGCAGCCAGAGGCTGGGGGCAGACTCTGGAAACACCATATATTTT. Protein: CASSQRLGADSGNTIYF. The chain couples TRBV3-1 to TRBJ1-3; tentatively, D is TRBD1 (6 bases). CDR3 size: 17 residues. In germline, CDR1 is LGHDT, CDR2 YNNKEL (reference sequence). Trimming cost V 3 bases and J 0 bases, with 15 bases left between them.

Many counts were recorded for this clonotype. The genes are TRBV11-2 and TRBJ2-4, with 7 bases aligning to TRBD1. Trimming cost V 6 bases and J 7 bases; bases outside gene matches: 12. The CDR3 length is 15 residues. Looked up from germline, CDR1 is SGHAT and CDR2 is FQNNGV. In nucleotides, the CDR3 is TGTGCCAGCAGTCTTTTGGGGGACAGAGGCAACATTCAGTACTTC. Translating gives CASSLLGDRGNIQYF.

This clonotype occurred many times. The chain carries TRBV18 and TRBJ2-3; the D is unclear. Germline assignment: CDR1 KGHSH and CDR2 LQKENI. The germline V and J ends were trimmed by 3 bases and 4 bases, with 5 bases remaining between them. The CDR3 is made up of 12 amino acids. The CDR3 loop is CASSPVADTQYF. The CDR3 region has the DNA TGTGCCAGCTCACCTGTCGCAGATACGCAGTATTTT.

Comments on this clonotype: A read error may account for a junction end that differs from germline. The chain is built from TRBV18 and TRBJ1-2, with 7 bases identical to TRBD1. The V gene's germline CDR1 is KGHSH and CDR2 LQKENI. The length of the CDR3 is 13 residues. CDR3 nucleotides: TGTGCCGGCTCACCTGACAGGGTCTATGGCTACACCTTC. Protein: CAGSPDRVYGYTF.

This clonotype was observed many times. This chain joins TRBV12-3 or TRBV12-4 and TRBJ1-5; tentative D call: TRBD1 (6 bases). The length of the CDR3 is 21 residues. The V end lost 1 base, the J end lost 2 bases, and 27 bases lay between the germline ends. CDR3 sequence (DNA): TGTGCCAGCAGTTTAGTATCAAGGTTTGGGCAGGGGTTTAGAGGCAATCAGCCCCAGCATTTT. Encoded protein: CASSLVSRFGQGFRGNQPQHF.

This clonotype was detected ten times or more. V is TRBV2 and J is TRBJ1-1; 7 bases agree with TRBD1. The CDR3 has 14 residues. Germline-derived CDR1 and CDR2 are SNHLY and FYNNEI. V lost 6 bases, J lost 4 bases, and 8 bases stayed unmatched. The CDR3 coding sequence is TGTGCCAGCAGGATACAGGGGACGGGCACTGAAGCTTTCTTT. It is translated as CASRIQGTGTEAFF.

As concerns this clonotype: Possible read error: a much larger clone is one base away. The chain couples TRBV20-1 to TRBJ2-7; 7 bases align to TRBD2. Trimming at V came to 1 base and at J to 5 bases, leaving 8 bases not matched to a gene. The germline gives CDR1 DFQATT, CDR2 SNEGSKA (reference sequence). The CDR3 totals 14 residues. CDR3 nucleotides: TGCAGTGCTAGAGGGGGTAGCGGGTGGGACGAGCAGTACTTC. Translating gives CSARGGSGWDEQYF.

This clonotype was counted many times. This chain links TRBV5-1 with TRBJ2-1; the D call may be TRBD1 or TRBD2 (6 bases each). This CDR3 is built from 15 residues. Trimming removed 1 base at V and 9 bases at J, with 17 bases between. Looked up from germline, CDR1 is SGHRS and CDR2 is YFSETQ. The CDR3 DNA follows: TGCGCCAGCAGCTTGTTGGGGGGCCTTTTTGGTGAGCAGTTCTTC. Translated, it gives CASSLLGGLFGEQFF. The full variable domain, in which reference TRBV5-1 and TRBJ2-1 provide the parts outside the CDR3, is KAGVTQTPRYLIKTRGQQVTLSCSPISGHRSVSWYQQTPGQGLQFLFEYFSETQRNKGNFPGRFSGRQFSNSRSEMNVSTLELGDSALYLCASSLLGGLFGEQFFGPGTRLTVL.

This clonotype has at least ten counts. This rearrangement joins TRBV6-5 to TRBJ1-4; D is uncertain. The germline V and J ends were trimmed by 4 bases and 4 bases, with 10 bases remaining between them. Germline values: CDR1 MNHEY, CDR2 SVGAGI. This CDR3 spans 14 amino acids. Written as DNA, the CDR3 is TGTGCCAGCAGTTTAACTCGGAGTAATGAAAAACTGTTTTTT. Protein sequence: CASSLTRSNEKLFF.

At least ten counts were recorded for this clonotype. V usage is TRBV20-1 and J usage is TRBJ1-5, with a tentative D call TRBD1 (5 bases). The CDR3 runs to 13 residues. Trimming cost V 3 bases and J 9 bases, with 15 bases left between them. Germline values: CDR1 DFQATT, CDR2 SNEGSKA (reference sequence). The CDR3 region is CSARPGLLRPQHF. In DNA, the CDR3 is TGCAGTGCTAGGCCGGGACTTCTTCGGCCCCAGCATTTT.

This clonotype showed up many times. The chain recombines TRBV6-5 with TRBJ1-2; maybe TRBD1 (6 bases). The germline CDR1 and CDR2 sequences are MNHEY and SVGAGI. The CDR3 spans 18 residues. The V and J ends lost 7 bases and 7 bases respectively, with 31 bases between them. Here the CDR3 DNA reads TGTGCCAGCACCGAAACAGGGACGAGACTACCGGGGCGATTTGGCTACACCTTC. Translated, it gives CASTETGTRLPGRFGYTF.

This clonotype was found many times. The CDR3 DNA is TGCGCCAGCAGCAGTGGGACTAGTATAACAGATACGCAGTATTTT. This sequence encodes CASSSGTSITDTQYF. V usage is TRBV5-1 and J usage is TRBJ2-3, with 8 bases that match TRBD2. The CDR3 extends over 15 amino acids. V trimming: 4 bases; J trimming: 3 bases; junction bases outside the gene matches: 7. CDR1 is SGHRS, CDR2 YFSETQ, per germline.

This clonotype was counted many times. The chain is built from TRBV12-3 or TRBV12-4 and TRBJ2-1; D call uncertain. The V and J ends lost 4 bases and 3 bases respectively, with 19 bases between them. This CDR3 region has 17 residues. CDR3 sequence reads: CASSSTPARSIYNEQFF. In DNA form, the CDR3 reads TGTGCCAGCAGTTCTACGCCCGCTAGATCGATCTACAATGAGCAGTTCTTC.

This clonotype was seen repeatedly, ten times or more. DNA of the CDR3: TGCAGTGCTTTCCCCGGCGGGGGCCCAACCAATGAGCAGTTCTTC. Translated, it gives CSAFPGGGPTNEQFF. The chain uses TRBV20-1 and TRBJ2-1, with D tentatively TRBD2 (7 bases). With 5 bases removed from V and 6 bases from J, the gap between germline ends came to 20 bases. CDR3 length: 15 residues. Germline-derived CDR1 and CDR2 are DFQATT and SNEGSKA (reference sequence).